These 32 T cell receptor beta chains share one sample of origin, sequenced in a study of blood T cell repertoires in COVID-19. Repertoires were generated with immunoSEQ multiplex PCR, while TCRdb's copy carries only in-frame clones and drops some. The table lists 55,000 to 65,000 clones, more than 70% of them singletons. Sequences were obtained from peripheral blood. The receptor set was obtained from a man aged 60 to 75 with active or convalescent COVID-19.

This clone appeared a single time. The DNA of the CDR3 is TGCAGCGTGGGTGGGGGACAGGAACCTAATGAAAAACTGTTTTTT. This codes for CSVGGGQEPNEKLFF. The chain couples TRBV29-1 to TRBJ1-4; 8 positions agree with TRBD1. The CDR3 extends over 15 amino acids. CDR1 is SQVTM and CDR2 is ANQGSEA in the germline V gene. V lost 6 bases to trimming and J lost 3 bases; unmatched junction nucleotides: 9.

The rearrangement joins TRBV4-1 to TRBJ2-3, with a weak D call TRBD2 (5 bases). The CDR3 loop spans 15 amino acids. The V gene's germline CDR1 is MGHRA and CDR2 YSYEKL. V dropped 2 bases and J dropped 4 bases, with 13 bases sitting between them. The CDR3, as DNA: TGCGCCAGCAGCCAACGGACGGGAAGTTCAGATACGCAGTATTTT. Protein product: CASSQRTGSSDTQYF.

There are a few counts of this clone. The chain recombines TRBV7-6 with TRBJ2-7; a possible D gene is TRBD2 (6 bases). Trimming cost V 4 bases and J 0 bases, with 10 bases left between them. Per germline, CDR1 SGHVS and CDR2 FNYEAQ. The CDR3 consists of 14 residues. The CDR3 region is CASSSGLTSYEQYF. The CDR3 region has the DNA TGTGCCAGCAGCTCTGGACTAACCTCCTACGAGCAGTACTTC.

CDR3 sequence (DNA): TGTGCCAGCAGCCCGACTAGCGAAGATACGCAGTATTTT. As protein: CASSPTSEDTQYF. The V gene is TRBV3-1 (or the pseudogene TRBV3-2), the J gene TRBJ2-3, with TRBD2 matching over 8 bases. The CDR3 sequence is 13 residues long. J gave up 5 bases and V 4 bases, and 2 bases lay outside the gene matches. Germline V lookup: CDR1 LGHDT, CDR2 YNNKEL (reference sequence).

The rearrangement uses TRBV10-1 and TRBJ2-7; TRBD1 is a possible D gene (6 bases). V was trimmed by 9 bases and J by 2 bases, leaving 11 bases between them. The CDR3 is 12 residues long. Germline values: CDR1 WNHNN, CDR2 SYGVQD (reference sequence). The CDR3 loop reads CARGGSTYEQYF. In DNA form, the CDR3 reads TGCGCCAGAGGGGGATCGACCTACGAGCAGTACTTC.

V gene TRBV6-5 combines with J gene TRBJ1-6; 8 bases map to TRBD1. CDR1 is MNHEY and CDR2 is SVGAGI in the germline V gene. This CDR3 region has 15 residues. The V and J ends lost 4 bases and 7 bases, in that order; junction bases with no gene match: 6. The CDR3 DNA sequence: TGTGCCAGCAGTTTAGCACGGACAGGGAATTCACCCCTCCACTTT. This codes for CASSLARTGNSPLHF.

This rearrangement joins TRBV18 to TRBJ2-3; D not certain. Trimming left V 2 bases short and J 1 base short, with 7 bases between. Germline lookup yields CDR1 KGHSH and CDR2 LQKENI. This CDR3 spans 14 amino acids. The CDR3 DNA sequence: TGTGCCAGCTCACCAGGGCAGGGCACAGATACGCAGTATTTT. This encodes CASSPGQGTDTQYF.

V and J are TRBV5-1 and TRBJ1-1; tentative D call: TRBD1 (6 bases). V lost 7 bases to trimming and J lost 4 bases, with 20 bases between them. The CDR3 consists of 15 residues. CDR1 is SGHRS, CDR2 YFSETQ, per germline. CDR3: CASSRIGGGRTEAFF. CDR3 sequence (DNA): TGCGCCAGCTCCAGAATCGGGGGGGGCCGCACTGAAGCTTTCTTT.

The chain links TRBV5-1 to TRBJ2-5, with TRBD2 identical over 7 bases. J gave up 1 base and V 4 bases, and 4 bases lay outside the gene matches. This CDR3 has 14 residues. Germline assignment: CDR1 SGHRS and CDR2 YFSETQ. CDR3 loop: CASSTTSVQETQYF. The CDR3 DNA follows: TGCGCCAGCAGCACAACTAGCGTCCAAGAGACCCAGTACTTC.

The chain carries TRBV2 and TRBJ2-2; 7 nucleotides line up with TRBD1. Germline trimming cut 8 bases from V and 0 bases from J; bases unmatched to any gene: 6. This CDR3 contains 15 residues. The germline CDR1 and CDR2 sequences are SNHLY and FYNNEI. The CDR3, as DNA: TGTGCCAGCGGGAGACAGGGCGCGAACACCGGGGAGCTGTTTTTT. It translates to CASGRQGANTGELFF.

This clone was counted between two and nine times. The CDR3 region is CASSYGQERSFNQPQHF. The CDR3 bases are TGTGCCAGCAGTTACGGTCAGGAAAGAAGTTTCAATCAGCCCCAGCATTTT. The genes are TRBV6-2 or TRBV6-3 and TRBJ1-5; D remains ambiguous. V lost 2 bases and J lost 3, with 17 bases in between. Germline assignment: CDR1 MNHEY and CDR2 SVGEGT. This CDR3 is 17 amino acids long.

The V and J genes are TRBV2 and TRBJ2-7; D gene uncertain. The germline V gene encodes CDR1 SNHLY and CDR2 FYNNEI. This CDR3 spans 14 amino acids. The V gene lost 4 bases and the J gene lost 6 bases, with 16 bases spanning the gap. The DNA of the CDR3 is TGTGCCAGCAGTGGTCCCCCCTACCCCATCGAGCAGTACTTC. Protein product: CASSGPPYPIEQYF.

This chain links TRBV7-6 with TRBJ2-3; TRBD2 matches 8 bases. The germline V gene has CDR1 SGHVS and CDR2 FNYEAQ. This CDR3 is built from 16 residues. J lost 6 bases, V lost 5 bases, and 13 bases had no gene match. CDR3 coding DNA: TGTGCCAGCAGCCAGCTTACTAGCGGTGAGGGGGATACGCAGTATTTT. This sequence encodes CASSQLTSGEGDTQYF.

V is TRBV25-1 and J is TRBJ1-2; the match to TRBD1 covers 7 bases. V was clipped by 4 bases and J by 3 bases; unmatched bases: 11. The CDR3 runs 16 residues. Germline V gives CDR1 MGHDK, CDR2 SYGVNS. CDR3 bases: TGTGCCAGCAGTGTCACCGGGACAGCCGGACACTATGGCTACACCTTC. As protein: CASSVTGTAGHYGYTF.

The V gene is TRBV7-2, the J gene TRBJ2-4; 7 bases align to TRBD2. Germline V gene lookup returns CDR1 SGHTA and CDR2 FQGNSA. Trimming removed 3 bases from V and 12 bases from J; junction bases left unmatched: 14. The CDR3 is 15 amino acids. CDR3 nucleotides: TGTGCCAGCAGCTTGAGGCGAAGCGGGGAAGGTACTCAGTACTTC. It translates to CASSLRRSGEGTQYF.

The V call is TRBV18, the J call TRBJ2-1; tentative D call: TRBD2 (6 bases). In germline, CDR1 is KGHSH, CDR2 LQKENI. V was trimmed by 1 base and J by 5 bases, leaving 15 bases between them. The CDR3 is 16 amino acids. CDR3 nucleotides: TGTGCCAGCTCACCACGCCTCCCCGGGGGACACAATGAGCAGTTCTTC. Residues: CASSPRLPGGHNEQFF.

The rearrangement links TRBV6-2 or TRBV6-3 to TRBJ2-1; TRBD2 aligns across 11 bases. V lost 4 bases to trimming and J lost 7 bases; unmatched junction nucleotides: 6. The CDR3 contains 15 residues. The germline CDR1 and CDR2 sequences are MNHEY and SVGEGT. CDR3 residues: CASSSTSGGFNEQFF. CDR3 sequence (DNA): TGTGCCAGCAGTTCTACTAGCGGGGGCTTTAATGAGCAGTTCTTC.

J is TRBJ2-2 and V is TRBV9; possibly TRBD1 for D (5 bases). The CDR3 contains 15 residues. CDR1 and CDR2 from the germline V gene are SGDLS and YYNGEE. V gave up 0 bases and J gave up 3 bases, with 9 bases separating them. CDR3 nucleotide sequence: TGTGCCAGCAGCGTAGCTTTACAGGACACCGGGGAGCTGTTTTTT. Protein: CASSVALQDTGELFF.

The chain uses TRBV3-1 (or the pseudogene TRBV3-2) and TRBJ1-2; 10 bases line up with TRBD1. The CDR3 is 14 residues long. The germline CDR1 and CDR2 sequences are LGHDT and YNNKEL (reference sequence). The junction had 4 bases not matched to a gene; V was cut back by 6 bases and J by 3 bases. This chain's CDR3 is CASRKTGGDYGYTF. The CDR3 DNA sequence: TGTGCCAGCAGGAAGACAGGGGGCGACTATGGCTACACCTTC.

The V call is TRBV27, the J call TRBJ2-7; D possibly corresponds to TRBD1 (6 bases). V was shortened by 6 bases and J by 2 bases, with 17 bases between the two germline ends. The CDR3 spans 15 residues. The germline V gene has CDR1 MNHEY and CDR2 SMNVEV (reference sequence). As DNA, the CDR3 is TGTGCCAGCAGACCCATCGGGGACACCACCTACGAGCAGTACTTC. Its translation is CASRPIGDTTYEQYF.

The chain joins TRBV19 to TRBJ1-2; TRBD1 aligns across 8 bases. The germline CDR1 and CDR2 sequences are LNHDA and SQIVND (reference sequence). CDR3 length equals 16 residues. The V segment lost 5 bases and the J segment 2 bases; nucleotides outside the gene matches: 10. CDR3 sequence reads: CASSSSLQGANYGYTF. CDR3 nucleotides: TGTGCCAGTAGTTCCTCCCTCCAGGGGGCCAACTATGGCTACACCTTC.

V is TRBV2 and J is TRBJ2-1; 8 nucleotides agree with TRBD1. V trimming: 8 bases; J trimming: 7 bases; junction bases outside the gene matches: 10. The CDR3 spans 14 residues. Germline assignment: CDR1 SNHLY and CDR2 FYNNEI. The CDR3 bases are TGTGCCAGCGACCGAGGGACAGGACGAAATGAGCAGTTCTTC. Translation gives CASDRGTGRNEQFF.

The chain links TRBV14 to TRBJ2-5; 9 bases line up with TRBD2. The CDR3 covers 16 residues. Germline CDR1 and CDR2: SGHDN and FVKESK. Trimming at V came to 5 bases and at J to 4 bases, leaving 11 bases not matched to a gene. DNA for the CDR3: TGTGCCAGCAGCGAGCCCGGGACTAGCATCCGAGAGACCCAGTACTTC. Translated, it gives CASSEPGTSIRETQYF.

The V gene is TRBV6-4, the J gene TRBJ2-1; 11 bases map to TRBD2. The CDR3 runs 15 residues. Germline loops: CDR1 MRHNA, CDR2 SNTAGT. The ends lost 5 bases at V and 8 bases at J; junction bases unmatched: 8. The CDR3 here is CASSFSGRAGDEQFF. The DNA for the CDR3 is TGTGCCAGCAGTTTTAGCGGGAGGGCCGGGGATGAGCAGTTCTTC.

The CDR3 is CSASPGGRSNQPQHF. CDR3 bases: TGCAGTGCTAGTCCCGGGGGTCGGAGCAATCAGCCCCAGCATTTT. This chain links TRBV20-1 with TRBJ1-5; D possibly corresponds to TRBD1 (5 bases). Germline assignment: CDR1 DFQATT and CDR2 SNEGSKA (reference sequence). The CDR3 extends over 15 amino acids. V was clipped by 3 bases and J by 1 base, with 13 bases between them.

The chain joins TRBV5-4 to TRBJ1-2; D might be TRBD1 (6 bases). V lost 0 bases, J lost 6 bases, and 15 bases lay in between. CDR1 SGHNT and CDR2 YYREEE come from the germline V gene (reference sequence). CDR3 length equals 15 residues. The CDR3 region has the DNA TGTGCCAGCAGCTTGGGGGGGCGTGCTTTCGATGGCTACACCTTC. Translating gives CASSLGGRAFDGYTF.

This clone was observed a few times. V is TRBV19 and J is TRBJ1-4; possible D gene TRBD1, 6 bases. From germline, CDR1 is LNHDA and CDR2 SQIVND (reference sequence). V lost 3 bases to trimming and J lost 4 bases, with 15 bases between them. The CDR3 has 16 residues. CDR3 region: CASSMKQGRSNEKLFF. Here the CDR3 DNA reads TGTGCCAGTAGTATGAAACAGGGAAGAAGTAATGAAAAACTGTTTTTT. The variable domain in full, completed from reference TRBV19 and TRBJ1-4, reads DGGITQSPKYLFRKEGQNVTLSCEQNLNHDAMYWYRQDPGQGLRLIYYSQIVNDFQKGDIAEGYSVSREKKESFPLTVTSAQKNPTAFYLCASSMKQGRSNEKLFFGSGTQLSVL.

The chain employs TRBV28 and TRBJ2-7, with 8 bases identical to TRBD1. CDR3 length: 15 amino acids. Germline V lookup: CDR1 MDHEN, CDR2 SYDVKM. V trimming: 5 bases; J trimming: 0 bases; junction bases outside the gene matches: 6. DNA of the CDR3: TGTGCCAGCAGTGAGCGGACAGGGCTCTCCTACGAGCAGTACTTC. Its translation is CASSERTGLSYEQYF.

The chain employs TRBV5-6 and TRBJ1-2; D unresolved. Trimming shortened V by 5 bases and J by 1 base, and 6 bases separated the two germline ends. The germline gives CDR1 SGHDT, CDR2 YYEEEE. The CDR3 length is 12 residues. The CDR3 region is CASRSYNYGYTF. For the CDR3, the DNA is TGTGCCAGCAGGAGTTATAACTATGGCTACACCTTC.

The rearrangement joins TRBV7-6 to TRBJ2-1; the D gene is possibly TRBD2 (5 bases). V was cut by 1 base and J by 0 bases, with 10 bases left in between. The germline V gene encodes CDR1 SGHVS and CDR2 FNYEAQ. This CDR3 region has 16 residues. CDR3: CASSLDPGSSYNEQFF. The CDR3, as DNA: TGTGCCAGCAGCTTAGATCCGGGGAGCTCCTACAATGAGCAGTTCTTC. The whole variable domain, filled in from reference TRBV7-6 and TRBJ2-1, reads GAGVSQSPRYKVTKRGQDVALRCDPISGHVSLYWYRQALGQGPEFLTYFNYEAQQDKSGLPNDRFSAERPEGSISTLTIQRTEQRDSAMYRCASSLDPGSSYNEQFFGPGTRLTVL.

The rearrangement uses TRBV4-1 and TRBJ1-4; a weak D match, TRBD1 (6 bases). Trimming pared 0 bases from V and 7 bases from J, leaving 15 bases between. The CDR3 is 16 residues long. Germline lookup yields CDR1 MGHRA and CDR2 YSYEKL. CDR3 nucleotide sequence: TGCGCCAGCAGCCAAGAGGGCGGGGGGCTTGGTGAAAAACTGTTTTTT. Amino acids: CASSQEGGGLGEKLFF.

The CDR3 spells CASIRGQGLYEQYF. The DNA of the CDR3 is TGTGCCAGCATCCGGGGACAGGGGCTCTACGAGCAGTACTTC. V is TRBV7-8 and J is TRBJ2-7; 10 nucleotides agree with TRBD1. This CDR3 contains 14 residues. Germline V CDR1 and CDR2: SGHVS, FQNEAQ. V gave up 7 bases and J gave up 3 bases; unmatched junction bases: 6.